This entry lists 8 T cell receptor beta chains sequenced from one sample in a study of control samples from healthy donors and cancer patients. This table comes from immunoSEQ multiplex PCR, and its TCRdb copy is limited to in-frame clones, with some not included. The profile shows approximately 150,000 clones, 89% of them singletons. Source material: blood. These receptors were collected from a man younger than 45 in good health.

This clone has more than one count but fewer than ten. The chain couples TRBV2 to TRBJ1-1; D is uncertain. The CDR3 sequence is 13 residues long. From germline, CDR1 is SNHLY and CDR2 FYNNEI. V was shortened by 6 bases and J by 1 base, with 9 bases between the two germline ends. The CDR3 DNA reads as TGTGCCAGCAGGTACCGGACGAACACTGAAGCTTTCTTT. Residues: CASRYRTNTEAFF.

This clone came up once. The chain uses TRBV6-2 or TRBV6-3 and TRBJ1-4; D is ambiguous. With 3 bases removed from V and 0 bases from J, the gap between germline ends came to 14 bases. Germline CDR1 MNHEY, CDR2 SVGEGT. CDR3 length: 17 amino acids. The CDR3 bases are TGTGCCAGCAGTTATCGGGCCGTCAATCCAACTAATGAAAAACTGTTTTTT. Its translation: CASSYRAVNPTNEKLFF.

The CDR3 DNA reads TGTGCCAGCAGTCCGTACACCTCCTACAATGAGCAGTTCTTC. Translated: CASSPYTSYNEQFF. The chain links TRBV6-5 to TRBJ2-1; D is unclear. V dropped 5 bases and J dropped 0 bases, with 8 bases sitting between them. CDR1 is MNHEY, CDR2 SVGAGI, per germline. The CDR3 is made up of 14 amino acids.

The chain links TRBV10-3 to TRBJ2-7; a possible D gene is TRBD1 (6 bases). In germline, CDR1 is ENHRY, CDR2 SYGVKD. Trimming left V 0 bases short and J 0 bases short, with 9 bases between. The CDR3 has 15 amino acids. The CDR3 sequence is CAISESRGSSYEQYF. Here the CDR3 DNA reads TGTGCCATCAGTGAGTCAAGGGGGAGCTCCTACGAGCAGTACTTC.

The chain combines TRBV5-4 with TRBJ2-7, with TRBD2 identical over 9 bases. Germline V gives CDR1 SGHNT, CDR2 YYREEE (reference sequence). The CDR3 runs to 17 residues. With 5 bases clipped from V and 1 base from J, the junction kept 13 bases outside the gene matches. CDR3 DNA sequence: TGTGCCAGCAGTCCCCCCTCGGGGCGGGGGGGGTCCTACGAGCAGTACTTC. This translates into CASSPPSGRGGSYEQYF.

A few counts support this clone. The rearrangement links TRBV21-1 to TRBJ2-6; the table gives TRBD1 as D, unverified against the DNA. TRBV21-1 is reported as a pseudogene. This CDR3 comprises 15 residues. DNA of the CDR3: TGTGCCAGCGGACAGACCTGCCCTGGGGCCAACGTCCTGACTTTC. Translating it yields CASGQTCPGANVLTF.

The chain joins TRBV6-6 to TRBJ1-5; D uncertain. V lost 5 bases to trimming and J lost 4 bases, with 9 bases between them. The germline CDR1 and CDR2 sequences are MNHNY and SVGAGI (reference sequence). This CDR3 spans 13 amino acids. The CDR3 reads CASSNSRNQPQHF. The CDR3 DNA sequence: TGTGCCAGCAGTAACAGCCGTAATCAGCCCCAGCATTTT.

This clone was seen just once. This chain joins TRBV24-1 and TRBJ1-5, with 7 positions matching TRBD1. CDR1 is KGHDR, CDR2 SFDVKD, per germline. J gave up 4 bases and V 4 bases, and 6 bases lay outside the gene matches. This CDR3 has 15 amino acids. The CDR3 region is CATSDQQGPNQPQHF. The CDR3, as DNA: TGTGCCACCAGTGACCAACAGGGGCCTAATCAGCCCCAGCATTTT.